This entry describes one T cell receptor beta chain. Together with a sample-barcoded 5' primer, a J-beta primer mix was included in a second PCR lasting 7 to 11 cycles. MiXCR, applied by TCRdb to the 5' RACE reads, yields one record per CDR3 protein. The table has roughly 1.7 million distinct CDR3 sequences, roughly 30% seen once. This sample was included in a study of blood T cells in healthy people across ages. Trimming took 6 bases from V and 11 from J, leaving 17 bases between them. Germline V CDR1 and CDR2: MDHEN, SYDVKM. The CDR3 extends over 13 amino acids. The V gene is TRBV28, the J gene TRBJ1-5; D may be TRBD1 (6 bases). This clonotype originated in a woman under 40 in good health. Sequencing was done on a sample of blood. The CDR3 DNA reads TGTGCCAGCAGGGGGACATCCCAAAAATCCCAGCATTTT. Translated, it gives CASRGTSQKSQHF.